Listed below are T cell receptor beta chains from one sample, sequenced in a study of T-cell memory formation after mild COVID-19. TCRdb fed the 5' RACE reads into MiXCR, producing one record per CDR3 protein. The table records about 180,000 distinct CDR3 sequences, around a sixth of them present only once. What was sequenced was PBMCs or a T cell subset sorted from them (not recorded which). The receptors originated from a man aged 18 to 35 who had mild COVID-19 (a few samples of this study predate the infection). Cell type and time point are not known. CDR3s leave out the opening cysteine and the closing phenylalanine or tryptophan. The order of the fields is D gene, V gene, CDR3 protein. A D gene is named only where the DNA matches it firmly.

d_call: TRBD1; v_call: TRBV7-2; cdr3_aa: ASSLYPGGNTGELF
d_call: -; v_call: TRBV20-1; cdr3_aa: SASLDGPQH
d_call: TRBD1; v_call: TRBV5-1; cdr3_aa: ASSLLPTGSNQPQH
d_call: -; v_call: TRBV4-3; cdr3_aa: ASSRDRTSLVGELF
d_call: -; v_call: TRBV7-8; cdr3_aa: ASRPRMNNEQF
d_call: -; v_call: TRBV29-1; cdr3_aa: SVDGTGNTEAF
d_call: -; v_call: TRBV7-9; cdr3_aa: ASDMSDTEAF
d_call: TRBD2; v_call: TRBV4-3; cdr3_aa: ASSQDGPGGGITGELF
d_call: -; v_call: TRBV29-1; cdr3_aa: SVARQEPTGELF
d_call: -; v_call: TRBV12-3/TRBV12-4; cdr3_aa: ASRRDAREAF
d_call: TRBD1; v_call: TRBV12-3/TRBV12-4; cdr3_aa: ASRRTGANTGELF
d_call: -; v_call: TRBV5-1; cdr3_aa: ASSLEAANTGELF
d_call: TRBD1; v_call: TRBV2; cdr3_aa: ASSEQGADYEQY
d_call: -; v_call: TRBV5-1; cdr3_aa: ASSLEGQGNIQY
d_call: TRBD1; v_call: TRBV7-3; cdr3_aa: ASSQGANTEAF
d_call: -; v_call: TRBV11-1; cdr3_aa: ASSFGDTQY
d_call: TRBD1; v_call: TRBV2; cdr3_aa: ASHRTGEGTEAF
d_call: -; v_call: TRBV2; cdr3_aa: ASRRSNEQF
d_call: -; v_call: TRBV6-2/TRBV6-3; cdr3_aa: ASRIRMFQPQH
d_call: TRBD1; v_call: TRBV7-8; cdr3_aa: ASSLMTGEETQY
d_call: -; v_call: TRBV12-3/TRBV12-4; cdr3_aa: ASRGDTLRDTGELF
d_call: -; v_call: TRBV6-5; cdr3_aa: ASMRGYEQY
d_call: -; v_call: TRBV28; cdr3_aa: ASSSSVHIQY
d_call: -; v_call: TRBV5-5; cdr3_aa: ASSSGTHVKNIQY
d_call: -; v_call: TRBV5-1; cdr3_aa: ASKISGGELF
d_call: -; v_call: TRBV7-9; cdr3_aa: ASSLTGSGTGELF
d_call: -; v_call: TRBV30; cdr3_aa: AWSWTDEQY
d_call: -; v_call: TRBV4-3; cdr3_aa: ASSQDLPAGATIY
d_call: TRBD2; v_call: TRBV28; cdr3_aa: ASSSAGGQGDTQY
d_call: TRBD1; v_call: TRBV20-1; cdr3_aa: SADRGFATEAF
d_call: TRBD2; v_call: TRBV7-2; cdr3_aa: ASSSAGGPQETQY
d_call: TRBD2; v_call: TRBV5-1; cdr3_aa: ASSWDLRTSGDTQY
d_call: -; v_call: TRBV6-2/TRBV6-3; cdr3_aa: ASRTLTLTDRRVGYSPLH
d_call: -; v_call: TRBV4-3; cdr3_aa: ASSLQESLTDTQY
d_call: -; v_call: TRBV15; cdr3_aa: ATGQDLYNEQF
d_call: -; v_call: TRBV3-1; cdr3_aa: ASSRGSGNQPQH
d_call: TRBD1; v_call: TRBV5-1; cdr3_aa: ASTSDRGPGYT
d_call: -; v_call: TRBV20-1; cdr3_aa: SARTNTNTEAF
d_call: -; v_call: TRBV7-2; cdr3_aa: ASSFLVELF
d_call: -; v_call: TRBV3-1; cdr3_aa: ASSPIVGRAF
d_call: TRBD1; v_call: TRBV7-2; cdr3_aa: ASSLGRNRGSYGYT
d_call: -; v_call: TRBV7-9; cdr3_aa: ASSLEGARTSNWNEQF
d_call: -; v_call: TRBV6-5; cdr3_aa: ASSSGGYSNQPQH
d_call: -; v_call: TRBV4-2; cdr3_aa: ASSQEGWGQSSYEQY
d_call: TRBD1; v_call: TRBV4-1; cdr3_aa: ASSQARDRPTEAF
d_call: -; v_call: TRBV5-1; cdr3_aa: ASSLGRGGFVNTEAF
d_call: -; v_call: TRBV4-1; cdr3_aa: ASSQDNAFTDTQY
d_call: -; v_call: TRBV13; cdr3_aa: ASSIQYEQY
d_call: -; v_call: TRBV29-1; cdr3_aa: SVSEQQNEKLF
d_call: TRBD2; v_call: TRBV4-3; cdr3_aa: ASSQELAGAGELF
d_call: TRBD1; v_call: TRBV7-2; cdr3_aa: ASSLDRANEKLF
d_call: -; v_call: TRBV6-1; cdr3_aa: ATRQEGQPQH
d_call: -; v_call: TRBV12-3/TRBV12-4; cdr3_aa: ASRDLAGLF
d_call: TRBD1; v_call: TRBV2; cdr3_aa: ASTGTGAYEQY
d_call: TRBD1; v_call: TRBV2; cdr3_aa: ASSESGQGVF
d_call: TRBD1; v_call: TRBV9; cdr3_aa: ASSVGLGQGAGTQY
d_call: -; v_call: TRBV11-2; cdr3_aa: ASSLDSGDETQY
d_call: TRBD1; v_call: TRBV24-1; cdr3_aa: ATSDSGTGSRQPQH
d_call: -; v_call: TRBV20-1; cdr3_aa: SARDGYGYT
d_call: -; v_call: TRBV5-5; cdr3_aa: ASSADTLNQPQH